The entry below gives a single T cell receptor (beta chain) sequence along with its context. The target antigen is unknown. Study processing details: ImmunoSEQ gave junction-only sequences without quality scores, so filtering differed. Sequencing was performed with immunoSEQ multiplex PCR; in TCRdb, only in-frame clones are kept and a portion is missing. For V, J and clone size, that table is used; D and trimming come from the DNA. Of 1.5 million to 2.5 million clones in the sample, about 95% were seen once. The data belong to a study of shared clonotypes between healthy human individuals. Overall study results and limits: Generation probabilities were higher for clonotypes shared across all four sorted-subset donors than for unshared ones.

Naive CD8 isolation took CD45RO-negative cells positively selected for CCR7 and excluded terminally differentiated effector memory CD45RA+ cells. Per germline, CDR1 SGDLS and CDR2 YYNGEE. V lost 0 bases, J lost 4 bases, and 11 bases lay in between. This CDR3 is 14 amino acids long. J is TRBJ2-7 and V is TRBV9, with TRBD2 as a possible D gene (6 bases). This TCR came from a man between 18 and 35 years old in good health. What was sequenced was naive CD8+ T cells sorted from blood. The CDR3 bases are TGTGCCAGCAGCGTAGGTAATAGCGGATACGAGCAGTACTTC. Encoded protein: CASSVGNSGYEQYF.